This T cell receptor beta chain originates from a study of T-cell memory formation after mild COVID-19. General study points: Pre-infection memory contained some responding clones, which suggested that cross-reactive memory had joined.

Germline V gives CDR1 KGHSH, CDR2 LQKENI. V trimming: 6 bases; J trimming: 0 bases; junction bases outside the gene matches: 7. The CDR3 spans 15 residues. This clonotype was seen only a few times. Antigen: not known. Using its own MiXCR run on the 5' RACE reads, TCRdb lists one record per CDR3 protein. Among about 620,000 distinct CDR3 sequences listed, roughly 17% were seen once. The chain couples TRBV18 to TRBJ2-5, with TRBD2 identical over 7 bases. The sample was PBMCs or a T cell subset sorted from them (not recorded which). This receptor was obtained from an adult woman who had mild COVID-19 (a few samples of this study predate the infection). Cell type and time point are not known. The CDR3 DNA follows: TGTGCCAGCTCGCGGGACTATCAGTACCAAGAGACCCAGTACTTC. Translation gives CASSRDYQYQETQYF. Full variable domain (remainder filled in from reference TRBV18 and TRBJ2-5): NAGVMQNPRHLVRRRGQEARLRCSPMKGHSHVYWYRQLPEEGLKFMVYLQKENIIDESGMPKERFSAEFPKEGPSILRIQQVVRGDSAAYFCASSRDYQYQETQYFGPGTRLLVL.